The present T cell receptor beta chain was sequenced within a study of cytomegalovirus exposure and HLA in healthy donors. As for the study in general: Early released data comprised 80 million to 100 million unique TCRs from HLA-typed donors.

The study, taken as a whole, reports: An analysis done earlier found most TCR beta V segments productive about 87% or about 30% of the time. A further, later analysis showed that HLA-associated TCR beta chains (compared with equally common others) were more clonally expanded. Reportedly, diagnosis of cytomegalovirus status by the classifier showed high specificity and sensitivity.

On this clone itself: Its antigen is not known.

It was with 60 Vbeta and 13 Jbeta primers that the PCR ran. The assay was immunoSEQ multiplex PCR, and TCRdb's table has in-frame clones only and misses some. The repertoire has around 150,000 clones, roughly 84% of them found once; the top ten carry around 2.5%. With 5 bases clipped from V and 2 bases from J, the junction kept 3 bases outside the gene matches. CDR3 length equals 15 residues. Germline values: CDR1 SGHNT, CDR2 YENEEA. This chain joins TRBV11-3 and TRBJ2-6, with 7 bases matching TRBD2. This receptor was taken from a boy aged 2 to 10 in good health and CMV-seronegative. The sequenced sample consisted of PBMCs. The CDR3 here is CASSGRDAGANVLTF. The DNA for the CDR3 is TGTGCCAGCAGCGGGAGGGACGCTGGGGCCAACGTCCTGACTTTC.